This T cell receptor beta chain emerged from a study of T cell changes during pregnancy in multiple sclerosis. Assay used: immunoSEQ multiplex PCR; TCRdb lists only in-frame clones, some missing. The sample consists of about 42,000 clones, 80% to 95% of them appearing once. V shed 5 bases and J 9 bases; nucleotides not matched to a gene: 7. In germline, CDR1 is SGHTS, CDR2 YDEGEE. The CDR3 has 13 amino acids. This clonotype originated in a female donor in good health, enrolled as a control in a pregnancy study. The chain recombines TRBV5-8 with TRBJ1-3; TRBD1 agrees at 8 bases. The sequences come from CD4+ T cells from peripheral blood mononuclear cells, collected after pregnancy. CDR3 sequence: CASRTTGASTIYF. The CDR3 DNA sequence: TGTGCCAGCAGGACGACAGGGGCCAGCACCATATATTTT.